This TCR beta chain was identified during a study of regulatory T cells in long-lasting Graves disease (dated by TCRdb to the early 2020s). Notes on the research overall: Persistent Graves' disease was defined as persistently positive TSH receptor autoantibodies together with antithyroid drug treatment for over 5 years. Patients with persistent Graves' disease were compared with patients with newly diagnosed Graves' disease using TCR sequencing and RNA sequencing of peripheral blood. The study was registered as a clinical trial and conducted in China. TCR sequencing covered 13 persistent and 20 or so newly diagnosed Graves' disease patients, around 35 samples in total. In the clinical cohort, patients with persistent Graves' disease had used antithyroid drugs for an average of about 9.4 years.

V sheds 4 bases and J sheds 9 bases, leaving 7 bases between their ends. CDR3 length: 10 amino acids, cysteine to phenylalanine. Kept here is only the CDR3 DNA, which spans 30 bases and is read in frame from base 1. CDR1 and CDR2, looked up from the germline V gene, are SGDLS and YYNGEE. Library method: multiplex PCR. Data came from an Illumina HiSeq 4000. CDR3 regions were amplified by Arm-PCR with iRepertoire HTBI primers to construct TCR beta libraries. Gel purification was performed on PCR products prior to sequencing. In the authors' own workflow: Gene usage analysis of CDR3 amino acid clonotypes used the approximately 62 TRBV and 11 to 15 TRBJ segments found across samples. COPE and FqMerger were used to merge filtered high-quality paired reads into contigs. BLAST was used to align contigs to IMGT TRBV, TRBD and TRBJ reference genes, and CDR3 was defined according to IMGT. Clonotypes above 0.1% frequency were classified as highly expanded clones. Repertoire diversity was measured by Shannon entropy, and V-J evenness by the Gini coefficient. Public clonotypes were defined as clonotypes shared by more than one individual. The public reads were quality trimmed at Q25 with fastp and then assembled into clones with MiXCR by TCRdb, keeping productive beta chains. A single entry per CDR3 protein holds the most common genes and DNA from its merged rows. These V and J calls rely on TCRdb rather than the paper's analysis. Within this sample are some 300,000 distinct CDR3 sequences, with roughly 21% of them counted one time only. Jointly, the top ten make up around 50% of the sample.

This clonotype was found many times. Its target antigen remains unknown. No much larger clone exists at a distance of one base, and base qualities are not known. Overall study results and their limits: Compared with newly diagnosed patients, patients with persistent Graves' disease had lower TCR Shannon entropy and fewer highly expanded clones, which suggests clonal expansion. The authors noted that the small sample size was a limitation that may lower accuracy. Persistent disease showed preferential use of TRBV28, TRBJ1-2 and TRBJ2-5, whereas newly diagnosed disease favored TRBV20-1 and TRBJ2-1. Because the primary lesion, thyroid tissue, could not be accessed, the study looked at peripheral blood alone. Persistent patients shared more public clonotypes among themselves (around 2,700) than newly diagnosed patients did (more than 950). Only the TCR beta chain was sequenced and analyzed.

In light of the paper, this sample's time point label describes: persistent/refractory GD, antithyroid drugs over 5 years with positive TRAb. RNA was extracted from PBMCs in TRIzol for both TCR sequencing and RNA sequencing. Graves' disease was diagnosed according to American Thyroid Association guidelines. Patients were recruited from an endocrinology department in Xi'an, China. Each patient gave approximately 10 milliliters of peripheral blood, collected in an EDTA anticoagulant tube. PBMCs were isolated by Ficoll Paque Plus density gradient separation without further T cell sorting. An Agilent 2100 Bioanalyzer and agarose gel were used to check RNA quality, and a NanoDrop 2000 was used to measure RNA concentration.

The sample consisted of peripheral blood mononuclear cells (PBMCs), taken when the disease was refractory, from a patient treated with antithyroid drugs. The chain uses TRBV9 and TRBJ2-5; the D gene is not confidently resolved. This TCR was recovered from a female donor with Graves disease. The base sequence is TGTGCCAGCAGCCCCGCCGCCCAGTACTTC. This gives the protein CASSPAAQYF.